One sample yielded the 13 T cell receptor beta chains listed below, sequenced in a study of blood T cell repertoires in COVID-19. Clones were read by immunoSEQ multiplex PCR, and TCRdb kept only the in-frame ones, dropping some. The table lists around 100,000 clones, roughly 79% of them singletons. The sample consisted of peripheral blood. The receptors stem from a man between 70 and 80 years old with active or convalescent COVID-19.

The chain uses TRBV5-4 and TRBJ2-1; tentatively, D is TRBD2 (6 bases). Trimming pared 3 bases from V and 4 bases from J, leaving 11 bases between. CDR3 length: 14 residues. Germline V gene lookup returns CDR1 SGHNT and CDR2 YYREEE (reference sequence). The CDR3, as DNA: TGTGCCAGCAGCTCCCGGGACTGGTACAATGAGCAGTTCTTC. Its translation: CASSSRDWYNEQFF.

The chain is built from TRBV18 and TRBJ2-7; TRBD1 agrees at 9 bases. The V gene's germline CDR1 is KGHSH and CDR2 LQKENI. V lost 6 bases to trimming and J lost 9 bases; unmatched junction nucleotides: 3. The CDR3 is 11 residues long. The CDR3 loop reads CASSSTGGQYF. The CDR3 nucleotides are TGTGCCAGCTCGTCGACAGGGGGGCAGTACTTC.

The chain carries TRBV3-1 (or the pseudogene TRBV3-2) and TRBJ1-6; D possibly corresponds to TRBD1 (5 bases). The germline V gene has CDR1 LGHDT and CDR2 YNNKEL (reference sequence). Deletions cut 4 bases from V and 7 bases from J, with 11 bases between. CDR3 size: 14 residues. The CDR3 bases are TGTGCCAGCAGCCGCGCAGGGTTGAATTCACCCCTCCACTTT. It codes for CASSRAGLNSPLHF.

The V gene is TRBV30, the J gene TRBJ1-6, with a possible D match to TRBD1 (5 bases). Germline V lookup: CDR1 GTSNPN, CDR2 SVGIG (reference sequence). The V gene lost 8 bases and the J gene lost 0 bases, with 11 bases spanning the gap. This CDR3 comprises 14 residues. CDR3 bases: TGTGCCGGATCGGGACTCTCCTATAATTCACCCCTCCACTTT. It is translated as CAGSGLSYNSPLHF. Filled out from reference TRBV30 and TRBJ1-6, the complete variable domain reads SQTIHQWPATLVQPVGSPLSLECTVEGTSNPNLYWYRQAAGRGLQLLFYSVGIGQISSEVPQNLSASRPQDRQFILSSKKLLLSDSGFYLCAGSGLSYNSPLHFGNGTRLTVT.

This chain uses TRBV3-1 (or the pseudogene TRBV3-2) with TRBJ1-1, with TRBD1 matching over 11 bases. The CDR3 is 18 amino acids. V shed 3 bases and J 2 bases; nucleotides not matched to a gene: 11. Germline assignment: CDR1 LGHDT and CDR2 YNNKEL (reference sequence). The CDR3 spells CASSHRTGGPKINTEAFF. In DNA, the CDR3 is TGTGCCAGCAGCCACAGGACAGGGGGCCCCAAGATCAACACTGAAGCTTTCTTT.

This chain joins TRBV7-9 and TRBJ1-6; 9 bases are a match to TRBD1. CDR3 size: 14 residues. Germline V gene data show CDR1 as SEHNR and CDR2 as FQNEAQ (reference sequence). V gave up 5 bases and J gave up 9 bases; unmatched junction bases: 5. CDR3 sequence reads: CASSQGQGRSPLHF. The DNA of the CDR3 is TGTGCCAGCAGCCAGGGACAGGGTCGTTCACCCCTCCACTTT.

This rearrangement joins TRBV5-1 to TRBJ2-2; 7 nucleotides line up with TRBD1. Per the germline V gene, CDR1 is SGHRS and CDR2 is YFSETQ. V dropped 0 bases and J dropped 3; count of bases not matched to a gene: 2. There are 15 residues in the CDR3. CDR3 protein: CASSLGQGDTGELFF. The CDR3 DNA reads as TGCGCCAGCAGCTTGGGACAGGGAGACACCGGGGAGCTGTTTTTT.

The chain recombines TRBV15 with TRBJ2-1; perhaps TRBD2 as D (7 bases). V gave up 0 bases and J gave up 8 bases, with 17 bases separating them. The CDR3 contains 16 residues. CDR1 LNHNV and CDR2 YYDKDF come from the germline V gene (reference sequence). This CDR3 reads CATSRDPRGEGDEQFF. CDR3 DNA: TGTGCCACCAGCAGAGACCCTAGGGGGGAGGGGGATGAGCAGTTCTTC.

V and J are TRBV9 and TRBJ2-7; TRBD1 is a possible D gene (6 bases). CDR3 length: 15 residues. CDR1 and CDR2 from the germline V gene are SGDLS and YYNGEE. The V and J ends lost 0 bases and 2 bases respectively, with 12 bases between them. The CDR3 loop is CASSVGGGRAYEQYF. CDR3 DNA: TGTGCCAGCAGCGTAGGAGGGGGTCGAGCCTACGAGCAGTACTTC. The full variable domain, in which reference TRBV9 and TRBJ2-7 provide the parts outside the CDR3, is DSGVTQTPKHLITATGQRVTLRCSPRSGDLSVYWYQQSLDQGLQFLIQYYNGEERAKGNILERFSAQQFPDLHSELNLSSLELGDSALYFCASSVGGGRAYEQYFGPGTRLTVT.

The rearrangement joins TRBV4-1 to TRBJ2-3; 12 bases line up with TRBD1. V was pared by 2 bases and J by 4 bases, with 4 bases of the junction left unmatched. There are 16 residues in the CDR3. From germline, CDR1 is MGHRA and CDR2 YSYEKL. Here the CDR3 reads CASSQPGQGAADTQYF. CDR3 nucleotides: TGCGCCAGCAGCCAACCGGGACAGGGGGCGGCAGATACGCAGTATTTT.

This clone has a single count. The chain is built from TRBV5-5 and TRBJ2-2; the D gene is possibly TRBD1 (6 bases). The CDR3 contains 17 residues. Trimming left V 4 bases short and J 0 bases short, with 16 bases between. Looked up from germline, CDR1 is SGHKS and CDR2 is YYEKEE (reference sequence). For the CDR3, the DNA is TGTGCCAGCAGCCTGGACGGGACAACTTCGAACACCGGGGAGCTGTTTTTT. It yields the protein CASSLDGTTSNTGELFF. Full variable domain (missing parts from reference TRBV5-5 and TRBJ2-2): DAGVTQSPTHLIKTRGQQVTLRCSPISGHKSVSWYQQVLGQGPQFIFQYYEKEERGRGNFPDRFSARQFPNYSSELNVNALLLGDSALYLCASSLDGTTSNTGELFFGEGSRLTVL.

This clone was seen only a few times. J is TRBJ2-2 and V is TRBV7-8; D gene unclear. This CDR3 is built from 12 residues. V lost 5 bases and J 8 bases, leaving 9 bases between the germline ends. The germline gives CDR1 SGHVS, CDR2 FQNEAQ. This CDR3 reads CASSEQTGELFF. CDR3 DNA sequence: TGTGCCAGCAGCGAGCAGACAGGGGAGCTGTTTTTT.

The chain combines TRBV4-1 with TRBJ2-4; 13 bases are a match to TRBD2. The CDR3 is 21 amino acids. The germline CDR1 and CDR2 sequences are MGHRA and YSYEKL. Unmatched junction bases numbered 14, after V lost 3 bases and J lost 0 bases. The CDR3: CASSQGPRLAGGTIAKNIQYF. The CDR3 coding sequence is TGCGCCAGCAGCCAGGGGCCCCGACTAGCGGGGGGAACAATAGCCAAAAACATTCAGTACTTC.